This TCR beta chain was observed in a study of T cell responses to AZD1222 COVID-19 vaccine. General study points: Following two doses of AZD1222, Spike-specific TCR breadth and depth rose. Among vaccine-associated CD4 TCRs, coverage spanned spike, with dominance at 160-218 and 743-854.

The protocol was immunoSEQ multiplex PCR, while the TCRdb copy is restricted to in-frame clones and leaves out a portion. The repertoire has under 200,000 clones, approximately 90% of them found once; the top ten carry approximately 0.97%. V was pared by 0 bases and J by 1 base, with 0 bases of the junction left unmatched. Germline CDR1 is SGDLS and CDR2 is YYNGEE. The CDR3 covers 14 residues. A note on this clone: Antigen: not known.

The sample consisted of peripheral blood, taken on day 0 of AZD1222 vaccination. The sequence was obtained from an adult in good health. The chain is built from TRBV9 and TRBJ2-7; TRBD1 agrees at 8 bases. The CDR3 DNA is TGTGCCAGCAGCGTAGACAGGGGGTCCTACGAGCAGTACTTC. The encoded protein is CASSVDRGSYEQYF.